Following are 22 T cell receptor beta chains from one sample sequenced in a study of blood T cells in healthy people across ages. The authors ran a second PCR of about 6 to 11 cycles using a sample-barcoded 5' primer and a J-beta primer mix. One entry per CDR3 protein results from TCRdb running MiXCR on the 5' RACE reads. The table lists fewer than 950,000 distinct CDR3 sequences, around 36% of them singletons. The specimen sequenced was blood. The receptor source for this set is a man younger than 35 in good health.

The sample holds a few counts of this clonotype. V usage is TRBV29-1 and J usage is TRBJ2-6, with D perhaps TRBD1 (5 bases). Germline CDR1 is SQVTM and CDR2 is ANQGSEA. This CDR3 contains 14 residues. Trimming took off 6 bases at V and 0 bases at J, with 9 bases between the two ends. CDR3 coding DNA: TGCAGCGTCAAAGGGGACTCTGGGGCCAACGTCCTGACTTTC. Its translation is CSVKGDSGANVLTF.

The chain is built from TRBV20-1 and TRBJ1-1; 7 bases match TRBD1. This CDR3 has 15 amino acids. V lost 0 bases to trimming and J lost 4 bases; unmatched junction nucleotides: 8. Looked up from germline, CDR1 is DFQATT and CDR2 is SNEGSKA (reference sequence). The CDR3 reads CSAREGNRGGTEAFF. CDR3 DNA sequence: TGCAGTGCTAGAGAGGGGAACAGGGGAGGCACTGAAGCTTTCTTT.

The CDR3 sequence is CASSQDTGEGSPLHF. The CDR3, as DNA: TGCGCCAGCAGCCAAGATACGGGGGAGGGATCACCCCTCCACTTT. The chain recombines TRBV4-3 with TRBJ1-6, with D possibly matching TRBD1 (5 bases). Trimming cost V 0 bases and J 10 bases, with 13 bases left between them. The CDR3 covers 15 residues. Germline V CDR1 and CDR2: LGHNA, YSLEER.

The chain employs TRBV20-1 and TRBJ2-1, with 8 bases that match TRBD2. TRBJ2-7 matches the DNA end more closely, so the J call is doubtful. This CDR3 is 16 amino acids long. The V gene's germline CDR1 is DFQATT and CDR2 SNEGSKA (reference sequence). CDR3 coding DNA: TGCAGTGCTAGACCCGTTAGCGGGAACACCTACAATGAGCAGTACTTC. It translates to CSARPVSGNTYNEQYF.

V and J are TRBV5-5 and TRBJ1-4; D ambiguous. V was shortened by 0 bases and J by 5 bases, with 8 bases between the two germline ends. Germline V lookup: CDR1 SGHKS, CDR2 YYEKEE (reference sequence). The CDR3 totals 14 residues. The CDR3 sequence is CASSLVLGNEKLFF. Here the CDR3 DNA reads TGTGCCAGCAGCTTGGTTTTGGGAAATGAAAAACTGTTTTTT.

This clonotype has a handful of counts. The V call is TRBV5-1, the J call TRBJ2-5, with D tentatively TRBD2 (5 bases). Germline V gene sequence: CDR1 SGHRS, CDR2 YFSETQ. V lost 4 bases, J lost 1 base, and 14 bases lay in between. The CDR3 has 15 amino acids. The CDR3 loop is CASSTRTSTQETQYF. In nucleotides, the CDR3 is TGCGCCAGCAGCACCCGGACTTCCACCCAAGAGACCCAGTACTTC.

The V gene is TRBV7-9, the J gene TRBJ2-7; no firm D call. This CDR3 region has 13 residues. The V gene's germline CDR1 is SEHNR and CDR2 FQNEAQ (reference sequence). V dropped 5 bases and J dropped 4 bases, with 12 bases sitting between them. The DNA of the CDR3 is TGTGCCAGCAGCCGCAGTGGGGAATACGAGCAGTACTTC. Its translation: CASSRSGEYEQYF.

CDR3 protein: CASSLWSGGAGNEQFF. The DNA of the CDR3 is TGTGCCAGCAGTTTATGGAGCGGGGGGGCCGGCAATGAGCAGTTCTTC. The rearrangement joins TRBV27 to TRBJ2-1, with TRBD2 identical over 10 bases. The CDR3 has 16 amino acids. CDR1 and CDR2 (germline): MNHEY, SMNVEV (reference sequence). The trim removed 1 base at V and 6 bases at J, leaving 6 bases unmatched.

Only a few counts were recorded for this clonotype. This rearrangement joins TRBV12-3 or TRBV12-4 to TRBJ2-3; 8 bases fit TRBD1. Trimming removed 3 bases from V and 4 bases from J; junction bases left unmatched: 6. The CDR3 contains 15 residues. CDR3 in amino acids: CASSFAGGPSDTQYF. CDR3 DNA: TGTGCCAGCAGTTTTGCAGGGGGCCCGTCAGATACGCAGTATTTT.

The V and J genes are TRBV9 and TRBJ1-2, with D possibly matching TRBD1 (5 bases). V was pared by 4 bases and J by 4 bases, with 20 bases between. Germline lookup yields CDR1 SGDLS and CDR2 YYNGEE. The CDR3 is made up of 16 amino acids. CDR3 residues: CASSHARDRRFYGYTF. In nucleotides, the CDR3 is TGTGCCAGCAGCCATGCCCGGGACCGACGATTCTATGGCTACACCTTC.

V and J are TRBV12-3 or TRBV12-4 and TRBJ2-7; 7 bases align to TRBD2. The length of the CDR3 is 14 residues. V was pared by 6 bases and J by 0 bases, with 5 bases of the junction left unmatched. The CDR3 spells CASSPGGDSYEQYF. The CDR3, as DNA: TGTGCCAGCAGCCCTGGGGGGGACTCCTACGAGCAGTACTTC.

This clonotype was counted once. The V call is TRBV20-1, the J call TRBJ1-5; TRBD1 is a possible D gene (5 bases). V lost 0 bases to trimming and J lost 9 bases, with 21 bases between them. This CDR3 spans 16 amino acids. The germline gives CDR1 DFQATT, CDR2 SNEGSKA (reference sequence). The CDR3, as DNA: TGCAGTGCTAGAGAGGGTCGTGGCGACCCCGGGGGGCCCCAGCATTTT. Protein: CSAREGRGDPGGPQHF.

This clonotype was seen more than once but under ten times. The J gene is TRBJ2-1, the V gene TRBV10-3; 8 nucleotides line up with TRBD2. CDR3 length equals 13 residues. Trimming at V came to 7 bases and at J to 6 bases, leaving 5 bases not matched to a gene. Germline V CDR1 and CDR2: ENHRY, SYGVKD. The CDR3 sequence: CAITATSGNEQFF. The CDR3 bases are TGTGCCATCACTGCAACTAGCGGCAATGAGCAGTTCTTC.

This clonotype was counted ten times or more. The chain uses TRBV5-1 and TRBJ2-5; D is undetermined. Germline CDR1 SGHRS, CDR2 YFSETQ. V lost 1 base and J lost 3, with 7 bases in between. CDR3 length equals 13 residues. CDR3 amino acids: CASSLFRKETQYF. CDR3 nucleotides: TGCGCCAGCAGCTTGTTTCGGAAAGAGACCCAGTACTTC.

The chain couples TRBV10-3 to TRBJ2-1, with D hard to call. The J call may be incorrect, as the DNA end agrees better with TRBJ2-7. Germline V gene data show CDR1 as ENHRY and CDR2 as SYGVKD. There are 14 residues in the CDR3. The CDR3 protein is CAITDQSSYNEQYF. The CDR3 nucleotides are TGTGCCATCACCGACCAGAGCTCCTACAATGAGCAGTACTTC.

The gene calls are TRBV29-1 and TRBJ1-3; the match to TRBD1 covers 7 bases. This CDR3 has 13 residues. Germline V CDR1 and CDR2: SQVTM, ANQGSEA. Trimming cost V 3 bases and J 4 bases; bases outside gene matches: 3. The CDR3 region is CSVDQGGGNTIYF. CDR3 nucleotides: TGCAGCGTTGACCAGGGGGGAGGAAACACCATATATTTT.

This clonotype was detected a few times. The gene calls are TRBV2 and TRBJ2-1; TRBD1 matches at 9 bases. This CDR3 is built from 18 residues. Per germline, CDR1 SNHLY and CDR2 FYNNEI. V shed 0 bases, J shed 2 bases, and the junction held 8 bases outside the gene matches. The CDR3 DNA reads as TGTGCCAGCAGTGAAGCGCTTCGAGGGACAGGGCCCTACAATGAGCAGTTCTTC. Translated: CASSEALRGTGPYNEQFF.

This sequence joins TRBV28 and TRBJ1-1, with TRBD1 identical over 8 bases. The CDR3 covers 16 residues. Germline V lookup: CDR1 MDHEN, CDR2 SYDVKM. Unmatched junction bases numbered 11, after V lost 3 bases and J lost 5 bases. The CDR3, as DNA: TGTGCCAGCAGTTTCAGGCCAGGGGGCTTGGGAACTGAAGCTTTCTTT. It encodes CASSFRPGGLGTEAFF.

Only a few counts were recorded for this clonotype. The chain uses TRBV4-3 and TRBJ1-5; TRBD1 matches at 9 bases. The CDR3 totals 16 residues. Trimming at V came to 0 bases and at J to 3 bases, leaving 3 bases not matched to a gene. The germline V gene encodes CDR1 LGHNA and CDR2 YSLEER. Written as DNA, the CDR3 is TGCGCCAGCAGCCAAGACCGGACAGGGGTCAATCAGCCCCAGCATTTT. Protein sequence: CASSQDRTGVNQPQHF.

This clonotype was counted between two and nine times. This sequence joins TRBV20-1 and TRBJ1-6, with D unclear. CDR3 length: 14 amino acids. V lost 4 bases and J lost 0, with 7 bases in between. Germline V gives CDR1 DFQATT, CDR2 SNEGSKA (reference sequence). The CDR3 bases are TGCAGTGCTAAGGAGAGCTCCTATAATTCACCCCTCCACTTT. Translation gives CSAKESSYNSPLHF.

The DNA for the CDR3 is TGTGCCAGCAGTGAAAGGGCATCCTACAATGAGCAGTTCTTC. Protein sequence: CASSERASYNEQFF. This chain joins TRBV6-1 and TRBJ2-1; D gene uncertain. The ends were cut back, 2 bases at V and 1 base at J, with 6 bases in the middle. CDR3 length: 14 residues. CDR1 and CDR2 (germline): MNHNS, SASEGT.

The V and J genes are TRBV12-3 or TRBV12-4 and TRBJ1-2; D might be TRBD1 (6 bases). This CDR3 has 13 residues. The ends were cut back, 5 bases at V and 4 bases at J, with 11 bases in the middle. CDR3 sequence (DNA): TGTGCCAGCAGTGGGGGGCGCGTCTATGGCTACACCTTC. This translates into CASSGGRVYGYTF.